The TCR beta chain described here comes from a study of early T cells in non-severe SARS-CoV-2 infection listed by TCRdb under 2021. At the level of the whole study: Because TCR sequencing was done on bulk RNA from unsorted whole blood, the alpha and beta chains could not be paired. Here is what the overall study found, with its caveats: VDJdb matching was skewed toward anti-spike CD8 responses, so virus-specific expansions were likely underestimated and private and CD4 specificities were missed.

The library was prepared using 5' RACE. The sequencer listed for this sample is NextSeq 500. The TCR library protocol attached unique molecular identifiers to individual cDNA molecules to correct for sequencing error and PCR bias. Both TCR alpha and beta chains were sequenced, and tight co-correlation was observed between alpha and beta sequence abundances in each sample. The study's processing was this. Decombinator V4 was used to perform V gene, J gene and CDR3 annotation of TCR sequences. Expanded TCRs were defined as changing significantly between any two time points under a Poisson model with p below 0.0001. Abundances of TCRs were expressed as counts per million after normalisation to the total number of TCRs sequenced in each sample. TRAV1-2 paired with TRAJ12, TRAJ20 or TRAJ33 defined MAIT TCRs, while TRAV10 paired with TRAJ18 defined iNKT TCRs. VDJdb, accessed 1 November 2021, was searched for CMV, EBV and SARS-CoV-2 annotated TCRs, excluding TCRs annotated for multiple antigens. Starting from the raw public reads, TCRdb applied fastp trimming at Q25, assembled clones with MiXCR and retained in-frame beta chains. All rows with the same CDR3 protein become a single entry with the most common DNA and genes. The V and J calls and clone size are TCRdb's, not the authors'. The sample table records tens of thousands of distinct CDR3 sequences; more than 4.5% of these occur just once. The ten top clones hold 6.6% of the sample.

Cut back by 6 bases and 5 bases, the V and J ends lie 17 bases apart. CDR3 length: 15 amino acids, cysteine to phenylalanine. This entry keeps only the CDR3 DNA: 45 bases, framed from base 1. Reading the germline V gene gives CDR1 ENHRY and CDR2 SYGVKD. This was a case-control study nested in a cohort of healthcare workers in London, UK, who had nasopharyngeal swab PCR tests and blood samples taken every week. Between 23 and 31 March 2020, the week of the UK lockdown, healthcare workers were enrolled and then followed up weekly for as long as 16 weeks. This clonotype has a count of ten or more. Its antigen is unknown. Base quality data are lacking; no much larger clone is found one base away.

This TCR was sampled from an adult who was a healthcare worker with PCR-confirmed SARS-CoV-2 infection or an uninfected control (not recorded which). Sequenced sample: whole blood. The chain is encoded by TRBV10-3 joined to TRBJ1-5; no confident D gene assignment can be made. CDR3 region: CAISLDGEGYQPQHF. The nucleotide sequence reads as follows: TGTGCCATCAGCCTAGACGGGGAGGGATATCAGCCCCAGCATTTT.